The 20 T cell receptor beta chains below all came from one sample that was sequenced in a study of CD8+ T cells in alopecia areata. In each case, RNA was isolated and then reverse transcribed into cDNA as the sequencing template. This table comes from immunoSEQ multiplex PCR, and its TCRdb copy is limited to in-frame clones, with some not included. In the table there are 90,000 to 120,000 clones, approximately 60% of which are singletons. Input material: CD8+ T cells sorted from blood. The receptors here all came from a human donor in good health.

The V and J genes are TRBV13 and TRBJ2-1, with 7 positions matching TRBD2. Germline V gene sequence: CDR1 PRHDT, CDR2 FYEKMQ (reference sequence). V dropped 1 base and J dropped 4; count of bases not matched to a gene: 7. The CDR3 runs to 16 residues. The CDR3 reads CASSLARGDPYNEQFF. The CDR3 DNA is TGTGCCAGCAGCTTAGCTCGGGGGGACCCGTACAATGAGCAGTTCTTC.

The table lists this clone with a few counts. The rearrangement links TRBV29-1 to TRBJ2-7, with 10 bases that match TRBD2. Germline values: CDR1 SQVTM, CDR2 ANQGSEA. The CDR3 consists of 13 residues. J lost 3 bases, V lost 7 bases, and 6 bases had no gene match. CDR3 in amino acids: CSALAGNRYEQYF. The CDR3 DNA is TGCAGCGCACTAGCGGGGAACCGCTACGAGCAGTACTTC.

The chain combines TRBV7-9 with TRBJ1-2; D is possibly TRBD1 (6 bases). V lost 0 bases and J 3 bases, leaving 14 bases between the germline ends. The germline CDR1 and CDR2 sequences are SEHNR and FQNEAQ (reference sequence). The CDR3 is made up of 16 amino acids. In nucleotides, the CDR3 is TGTGCCAGCAGCTTAGCAGGGGGGCTTTTGGACTATGGCTACACCTTC. It codes for CASSLAGGLLDYGYTF.

This chain uses TRBV27 with TRBJ2-2; TRBD1 matches 7 bases. CDR1 and CDR2 (germline): MNHEY, SMNVEV (reference sequence). The V and J ends lost 5 bases and 1 base, in that order; junction bases with no gene match: 4. The CDR3 totals 15 residues. Here the CDR3 reads CASSPYRGNTGELFF. DNA of the CDR3: TGTGCCAGCAGTCCCTACAGGGGGAACACCGGGGAGCTGTTTTTT.

As for this clone: The same CDR3 can be traced to other DNA sequences in this sample. The V and J genes are TRBV28 and TRBJ1-1, with D tentatively TRBD1 (6 bases). Per the germline V gene, CDR1 is MDHEN and CDR2 is SYDVKM. The germline V and J ends were trimmed by 1 base and 3 bases, with 6 bases remaining between them. CDR3 length: 13 residues. The CDR3 protein is CASSLYRDTEAFF. The CDR3 nucleotides read TGTGCCAGCAGTTTATACAGGGACACTGAAGCTTTCTTT.

J is TRBJ1-1 and V is TRBV7-3, with 9 bases fitting TRBD1. This CDR3 has 16 amino acids. The V gene's germline CDR1 is SGHTA and CDR2 FQGTGA. Losses at the gene ends were 3 bases for V and 7 bases for J; bases not matched to a gene: 12. CDR3 sequence (DNA): TGTGCCAGCAGCTTGGACAGGGGCGGGGACCGAGGTGAAGCTTTCTTT. Protein sequence: CASSLDRGGDRGEAFF.

CDR3 coding DNA: TGTGCCAGCAGCTCTCCTCCCGGGACTAGCGGGGGGGCACCTACAGATACGCAGTATTTT. Amino acids: CASSSPPGTSGGAPTDTQYF. The rearrangement uses TRBV13 and TRBJ2-3; 16 positions match TRBD2. The CDR3 contains 20 residues. Germline V lookup: CDR1 PRHDT, CDR2 FYEKMQ (reference sequence). V gave up 4 bases and J gave up 3 bases; unmatched junction bases: 13.

In its sample, this clone is medium-sized (0.01 to 0.1%). The V call is TRBV5-6, the J call TRBJ2-7; D remains unclear. With 4 bases removed from V and 2 bases from J, the gap between germline ends came to 7 bases. The length of the CDR3 is 12 residues. In germline, CDR1 is SGHDT, CDR2 YYEEEE. DNA of the CDR3: TGTGCCAGCAGCAGCACCGCCTACGAGCAGTACTTC. This gives the protein CASSSTAYEQYF.

The rearrangement joins TRBV11-2 to TRBJ2-5; D tentatively reads TRBD1 or TRBD2 (5 bases each). This CDR3 comprises 15 residues. V was pared by 1 base and J by 3 bases, with 12 bases between. CDR1 is SGHAT and CDR2 is FQNNGV in the germline V gene. The DNA for the CDR3 is TGTGCCAGCAGCTTAGTCCCCCGGGGCGAAGAGACCCAGTACTTC. Translation: CASSLVPRGEETQYF.

The V and J genes are TRBV9 and TRBJ1-5; 9 bases are a match to TRBD1. V was pared by 4 bases and J by 9 bases, with 8 bases of the junction left unmatched. Germline V gene data show CDR1 as SGDLS and CDR2 as YYNGEE. This CDR3 is 14 amino acids long. This CDR3 reads CASSPRTGEGPQHF. CDR3 in DNA: TGTGCCAGCAGCCCTCGGACAGGGGAAGGGCCCCAGCATTTT. The full variable domain, with the rest looked up from reference TRBV9 and TRBJ1-5, is DSGVTQTPKHLITATGQRVTLRCSPRSGDLSVYWYQQSLDQGLQFLIQYYNGEERAKGNILERFSAQQFPDLHSELNLSSLELGDSALYFCASSPRTGEGPQHFGDGTRLSIL.

V usage is TRBV15 and J usage is TRBJ1-4; tentatively, D is TRBD1 (5 bases). The CDR3 is 18 residues long. Germline V gene sequence: CDR1 LNHNV, CDR2 YYDKDF (reference sequence). The germline V and J ends were trimmed by 4 bases and 3 bases, with 21 bases remaining between them. CDR3 DNA: TGTGCCACCAGCACCCTGGGGCGACTCTGGGAAGCTAATGAAAAACTGTTTTTT. This codes for CATSTLGRLWEANEKLFF. Full variable domain (missing parts from reference TRBV15 and TRBJ1-4): DAMVIQNPRYQVTQFGKPVTLSCSQTLNHNVMYWYQQKSSQAPKLLFHYYDKDFNNEADTPDNFQSRRPNTSFCFLDIRSPGLGDTAMYLCATSTLGRLWEANEKLFFGSGTQLSVL.

This clone was observed a few times. The chain has TRBV9 and TRBJ2-1, with TRBD2 as a possible D gene (6 bases). Trimming took off 1 base at V and 0 bases at J, with 11 bases between the two ends. Germline values: CDR1 SGDLS, CDR2 YYNGEE. The CDR3 is 16 residues long. The CDR3, as DNA: TGTGCCAGCAGCGTACCGGGAGACCTCTCCTACAATGAGCAGTTCTTC. It yields the protein CASSVPGDLSYNEQFF.

The rearrangement links TRBV6-5 to TRBJ2-1; D is undetermined. The CDR3 covers 13 residues. Trimming cost V 0 bases and J 5 bases, with 5 bases left between them. Germline loops: CDR1 MNHEY, CDR2 SVGAGI. The CDR3 region has the DNA TGTGCCAGCAGTTACTCTTTTAACAATGAGCAGTTCTTC. Encoded protein: CASSYSFNNEQFF.

The chain is built from TRBV25-1 and TRBJ1-6, with D possibly matching TRBD1 (5 bases). This CDR3 contains 16 residues. Germline-derived CDR1 and CDR2 are MGHDK and SYGVNS. Trimming removed 2 bases at V and 5 bases at J, with 13 bases between. Here the CDR3 reads CASSEIRVEDNSPLHF. The CDR3 nucleotides are TGTGCCAGCAGTGAAATCAGGGTTGAAGATAATTCACCCCTCCACTTT. Together with reference TRBV25-1 and TRBJ1-6, the CDR3 gives the full variable domain: EADIYQTPRYLVIGTGKKITLECSQTMGHDKMYWYQQDPGMELHLIHYSYGVNSTEKGDLSSESTVSRIRTEHFPLTLESARPSHTSQYLCASSEIRVEDNSPLHFGNGTRLTVT.

J is TRBJ1-2 and V is TRBV29-1; D unresolved. V was shortened by 0 bases and J by 7 bases, with 15 bases between the two germline ends. The length of the CDR3 is 14 residues. Germline CDR1 is SQVTM and CDR2 is ANQGSEA. CDR3 amino acids: CSVEDLGSNPGYTF. The CDR3 DNA follows: TGCAGCGTTGAAGATCTGGGCAGCAACCCTGGCTACACCTTC.

The chain uses TRBV15 and TRBJ2-7, with TRBD1 as a possible D gene (6 bases). The CDR3 runs to 15 residues. Germline V gene lookup returns CDR1 LNHNV and CDR2 YYDKDF (reference sequence). V lost 2 bases, J lost 5 bases, and 16 bases lay in between. CDR3: CATSRSSTGSNEQYF. The CDR3, as DNA: TGTGCCACCAGCAGATCTTCGACAGGAAGTAACGAGCAGTACTTC.

This clone appeared many times. J is TRBJ1-1 and V is TRBV6-4; D is perhaps TRBD1 (5 bases). This CDR3 has 13 amino acids. The germline V gene has CDR1 MRHNA and CDR2 SNTAGT. V was trimmed by 6 bases and J by 6 bases, leaving 14 bases between them. The CDR3 DNA is TGTGCCAGCAGCACCGGGGGAAGGGCTGAAGCTTTCTTT. It codes for CASSTGGRAEAFF.

The chain couples TRBV30 to TRBJ2-1; D is uncertain. Trimming cost V 3 bases and J 9 bases, with 9 bases left between them. The CDR3 extends over 11 amino acids. Germline V lookup: CDR1 GTSNPN, CDR2 SVGIG (reference sequence). CDR3 nucleotide sequence: TGTGCCTGGAGATCCCTCCTTGAGCAGTTCTTC. Translating gives CAWRSLLEQFF.

The rearrangement links TRBV5-6 to TRBJ1-2, with no clear D. Germline V CDR1 and CDR2: SGHDT, YYEEEE. V was clipped by 1 base and J by 8 bases, with 9 bases between them. CDR3 size: 12 residues. The CDR3 loop is CASSLSGKGYTF. CDR3 nucleotides: TGTGCCAGCAGCTTGTCCGGGAAAGGCTACACCTTC.

The chain uses TRBV30 and TRBJ1-2, with no clear D. Germline values: CDR1 GTSNPN, CDR2 SVGIG (reference sequence). The CDR3 length is 14 residues. Trimming took off 3 bases at V and 5 bases at J, with 16 bases between the two ends. The CDR3 protein is CAWSPEGNWYGYTF. The CDR3 coding sequence is TGTGCCTGGAGCCCCGAAGGGAATTGGTATGGCTACACCTTC.